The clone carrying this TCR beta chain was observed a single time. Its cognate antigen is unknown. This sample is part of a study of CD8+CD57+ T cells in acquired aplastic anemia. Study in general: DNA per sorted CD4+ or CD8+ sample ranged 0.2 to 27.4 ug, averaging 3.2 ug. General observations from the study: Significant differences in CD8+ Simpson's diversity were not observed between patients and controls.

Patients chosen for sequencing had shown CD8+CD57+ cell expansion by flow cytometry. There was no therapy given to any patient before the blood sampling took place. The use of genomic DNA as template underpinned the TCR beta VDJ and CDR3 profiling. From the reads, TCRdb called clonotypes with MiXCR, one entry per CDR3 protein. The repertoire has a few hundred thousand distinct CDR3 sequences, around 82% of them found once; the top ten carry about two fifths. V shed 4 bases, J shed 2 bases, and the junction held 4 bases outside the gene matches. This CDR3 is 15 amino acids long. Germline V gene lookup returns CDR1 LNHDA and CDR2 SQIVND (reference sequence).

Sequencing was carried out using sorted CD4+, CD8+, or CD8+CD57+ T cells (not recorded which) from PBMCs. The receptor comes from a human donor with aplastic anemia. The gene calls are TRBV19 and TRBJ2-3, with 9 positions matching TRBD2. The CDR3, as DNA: TGTGCCAGTAGTAGCGGGGGGGGCCACACAGATACGCAGTATTTT. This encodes CASSSGGGHTDTQYF.